A selection of T cell receptor beta chains follows, all from one sample in a study of OX40 agonist ivuxolimab in advanced cancers. Data came from immunoSEQ multiplex PCR; TCRdb stores just in-frame clones and leaves some out. The sample yields approximately 99,000 clones, approximately 95% seen once. The specimen was CD4+ or CD8+ T cells sorted from blood, collected in a trial of the OX40 agonist ivuxolimab. The receptors shown here come from an adult with an advanced solid tumor such as melanoma, head and neck, liver or kidney cancer. Each CDR3 is given without its conserved first and last residue.

cdr3_aa j_call v_call cdr3_length
ASSLSRGEAF TRBJ1-1 TRBV28 10
ASSEGNSGSSDTQY TRBJ2-3 TRBV6-1 14
ASSLIGGAYEQY TRBJ2-7 TRBV7-2 12
ASSLARGRTEAF TRBJ1-1 TRBV7-2 12
SVEAQRGTYEQY TRBJ2-7 TRBV29-1 12
ASSQDWQYNQPQH TRBJ1-5 TRBV4-1 13
ASSLPGNQPQH TRBJ1-5 TRBV28 11
ASTSTVYSEAF TRBJ1-1 TRBV19 11
ASSLGGASFYNEQF TRBJ2-1 TRBV5-1 14
ASSLEPGGGIEKLF TRBJ1-4 TRBV5-4 14
ASSNFRGGASGANVLT TRBJ2-6 TRBV19 16
ASSPGTSGRNTGELF TRBJ2-2 TRBV18 15
ASTREETQY TRBJ2-5 TRBV28 9
ASSLSTRAGTQY TRBJ2-5 TRBV28 12
ASSDVGTGNEKLF TRBJ1-4 TRBV25-1 13
SAAPGASGRGMGTQY TRBJ2-5 TRBV29-1 15
ASSEFLPGYGYT TRBJ1-2 TRBV2 12
ASSQAGARNTIY TRBJ1-3 TRBV4-3 12
ASSPPARGSYEQY TRBJ2-7 TRBV18 13
ASSPGQGAVQPQH TRBJ1-5 TRBV7-9 13
ASSVPGNTIY TRBJ1-3 TRBV9 10
ASTPRGQGGTEAF TRBJ1-1 TRBV7-3 13
ASSLELEYNEQF TRBJ2-1 TRBV5-1 12
ASSPTGGNGANYGYT TRBJ1-2 TRBV7-2 15
ASSEGYGYT TRBJ1-2 TRBV6-1 9
ASSLAWEDGGNTIY TRBJ1-3 TRBV7-9 14
ASSGGRVGELF TRBJ2-2 TRBV6-1 11
ASSWVTNTGELF TRBJ2-2 TRBV18 12
ASGEGTDTQY TRBJ2-3 TRBV9 10
ASSARTGGLSNQPQH TRBJ1-5 TRBV6-1 15
ASSTQGLPRNTIY TRBJ1-3 TRBV27 13
ASSLELGNTEAF TRBJ1-1 TRBV5-5 12
ASSLGGAGLMNTEAF TRBJ1-1 TRBV7-8 15
ASSPSNLKDEKLF TRBJ1-4 TRBV7-9 13
ASSLDTLGSTEAF TRBJ1-1 TRBV27 13
ASSPEGPGQPQH TRBJ1-5 TRBV5-1 12
ASSSQSFEAF TRBJ1-1 TRBV7-9 10
AISWATYEQY TRBJ2-7 TRBV10-3 10
ASSGGTGPAYEQY TRBJ2-7 TRBV25-1 13
ASSLFGLAGGQDTQY TRBJ2-3 TRBV7-9 15
ASSARLAGLAKNIQY TRBJ2-4 TRBV7-2 15
ASSPTPSSYNEQF TRBJ2-1 TRBV5-1 13
ASSGGQGGVQY TRBJ2-7 TRBV5-4 11
ASSTGQPNTEAF TRBJ1-1 TRBV19 12
ASITYQPQH TRBJ1-5 TRBV21-1 9
ASSKALRRRGETQY TRBJ2-5 TRBV21-1 14
ASSDSWGHTLGGYT TRBJ1-2 TRBV6-4 14
ASSAHQGSAYEQY TRBJ2-7 TRBV9 13
ASSPRQDFLNTEAF TRBJ1-1 TRBV18 14
ASSLGLAEYEQY TRBJ2-7 TRBV7-2 12
ASSPNRRSMNTEAF TRBJ1-1 TRBV18 14
ASSPRTGSGTEAF TRBJ1-1 TRBV18 13
AWTGPLNQPQH TRBJ1-5 TRBV30 11